The 20 T cell receptor beta chains below all came from one sample that was sequenced in a study of beta chain features in type 1 diabetes. Expressed TCRB transcripts were sequenced, since all the RNA that had been isolated was reverse transcribed. Clones were sequenced by immunoSEQ multiplex PCR, and TCRdb holds only the in-frame ones, with some missing. The repertoire holds under 500,000 clones, with approximately 30% as singletons. The sample taken for sequencing was naive CD4+ T cells from blood. The receptors here all came from a man aged 18 to 29 in good health.

This clone has a handful of counts. The chain joins TRBV9 to TRBJ2-7, with D perhaps matching TRBD2 (5 bases). Germline V gives CDR1 SGDLS, CDR2 YYNGEE. With 0 bases removed from V and 6 bases from J, the gap between germline ends came to 10 bases. The CDR3 contains 13 residues. The CDR3 bases are TGTGCCAGCAGCGTAGTAGCAGAGGGCGAGCAGTACTTC. Its protein product is CASSVVAEGEQYF.

This clone has only one observation. The V call is TRBV5-1, the J call TRBJ2-6; either TRBD1 or TRBD2 may supply D (5 bases each). The germline V and J ends were trimmed by 5 bases and 0 bases, with 15 bases remaining between them. The CDR3 has 17 amino acids. Per germline, CDR1 SGHRS and CDR2 YFSETQ. The DNA for the CDR3 is TGCGCCAGCAGGCCTCCGGGGCTACACTCTGGGGCCAACGTCCTGACTTTC. Translation: CASRPPGLHSGANVLTF.

This sequence joins TRBV7-2 and TRBJ2-2; 9 bases align to TRBD1. The germline V gene encodes CDR1 SGHTA and CDR2 FQGNSA. Germline trimming cut 3 bases from V and 5 bases from J; bases unmatched to any gene: 4. This CDR3 is built from 15 residues. The CDR3 loop is CASSFRTGDTGELFF. The DNA for the CDR3 is TGTGCCAGCAGCTTTAGGACAGGGGATACCGGGGAGCTGTTTTTT. Full variable domain (outside the CDR3, taken from reference TRBV7-2 and TRBJ2-2): GAGVSQSPSNKVTEKGKDVELRCDPISGHTALYWYRQSLGQGLEFLIYFQGNSAPDKSGLPSDRFSAERTGGSVSTLTIQRTQQEDSAVYLCASSFRTGDTGELFFGEGSRLTVL.

This clone was observed a handful of times. The V and J genes are TRBV20-1 and TRBJ2-7, with D perhaps matching TRBD1 (6 bases). V lost 7 bases and J 3 bases, leaving 10 bases between the germline ends. The germline V gene has CDR1 DFQATT and CDR2 SNEGSKA (reference sequence). CDR3 length: 11 amino acids. The CDR3 DNA reads TGCAGTGGCCGAGGGGGCTACGAGCAGTACTTC. As protein: CSGRGGYEQYF.

The chain couples TRBV25-1 to TRBJ2-7, with D tentatively TRBD2 (5 bases). Germline assignment: CDR1 MGHDK and CDR2 SYGVNS. The length of the CDR3 is 14 residues. V lost 2 bases and J lost 4, with 12 bases in between. CDR3 coding DNA: TGTGCCAGCAGTGAACCCTCGGGAAAATACGAGCAGTACTTC. This gives the protein CASSEPSGKYEQYF.

As to this clone: Additional DNA sequences in this sample encode the identical CDR3. The chain combines TRBV18 with TRBJ2-1; D unclear. V lost 4 bases and J lost 5, with 9 bases in between. Per the germline V gene, CDR1 is KGHSH and CDR2 is LQKENI. The CDR3 runs 13 residues. This CDR3 reads CASSLDRHNEQFF. For the CDR3, the DNA is TGTGCCAGCTCACTCGATCGCCACAATGAGCAGTTCTTC.

This clone was observed a few times. The chain uses TRBV30 and TRBJ2-7, with 7 bases that match TRBD1. This CDR3 spans 13 amino acids. The V and J ends lost 3 bases and 3 bases, in that order; junction bases with no gene match: 5. In germline, CDR1 is GTSNPN, CDR2 SVGIG (reference sequence). CDR3 amino acids: CAWSADRNYEQYF. The CDR3 coding sequence is TGTGCCTGGAGCGCGGACAGGAACTACGAGCAGTACTTC.

The chain joins TRBV10-3 to TRBJ2-1; 10 positions match TRBD1. V trimming: 4 bases; J trimming: 3 bases; junction bases outside the gene matches: 3. This CDR3 contains 15 residues. The germline V gene has CDR1 ENHRY and CDR2 SYGVKD. The CDR3 DNA is TGTGCCATCAGTGGGGGGACAGGGGACTACAATGAGCAGTTCTTC. Amino acids: CAISGGTGDYNEQFF.

This clone appeared a few times. V is TRBV5-4 and J is TRBJ2-1; the D is unclear. This CDR3 spans 15 amino acids. Germline lookup yields CDR1 SGHNT and CDR2 YYREEE (reference sequence). V was cut by 0 bases and J by 0 bases, with 7 bases left in between. The CDR3 bases are TGTGCCAGCAGCTTGGTAGCAAGCTCCTACAATGAGCAGTTCTTC. It yields the protein CASSLVASSYNEQFF.

The V and J genes are TRBV14 and TRBJ2-7; 8 positions match TRBD2. Germline V CDR1 and CDR2: SGHDN, FVKESK. J gave up 2 bases and V 4 bases, and 7 bases lay outside the gene matches. The CDR3 extends over 15 amino acids. CDR3 loop: CASSRISGGTYEQYF. The CDR3 coding sequence is TGTGCCAGCAGCCGAATAAGCGGGGGAACCTACGAGCAGTACTTC.

A few counts support this clone. The chain joins TRBV14 to TRBJ2-5; the D is unclear. CDR3 length: 14 residues. CDR1 and CDR2 (germline): SGHDN, FVKESK. V lost 0 bases, J lost 6 bases, and 11 bases lay in between. DNA of the CDR3: TGTGCCAGCAGCCAAGATCTTTTCGTCCAGACCCAGTACTTC. Translation gives CASSQDLFVQTQYF.

The V and J genes are TRBV18 and TRBJ2-6; D is perhaps TRBD1 or TRBD2 (5 bases each). The germline gives CDR1 KGHSH, CDR2 LQKENI. The CDR3 length is 16 residues. Trimming cost V 8 bases and J 0 bases, with 14 bases left between them. CDR3 DNA sequence: TGTGCCAGCGAACCGGGGCCCAGCTCTGGGGCCAACGTCCTGACTTTC. This codes for CASEPGPSSGANVLTF.

This chain joins TRBV18 and TRBJ2-6; 8 bases map to TRBD1. The CDR3 has 15 residues. Germline CDR1 KGHSH, CDR2 LQKENI. The trim removed 4 bases at V and 6 bases at J, leaving 5 bases unmatched. CDR3 in amino acids: CASSLGQGEANVLTF. The DNA for the CDR3 is TGTGCCAGCTCACTCGGACAGGGCGAGGCCAACGTCCTGACTTTC.

This chain joins TRBV20-1 and TRBJ2-5; unclear D gene. V lost 2 bases, J lost 0 bases, and 1 base lay in between. Per the germline V gene, CDR1 is DFQATT and CDR2 is SNEGSKA (reference sequence). This CDR3 contains 11 residues. The CDR3 nucleotides read TGCAGTGCTAGACACCAAGAGACCCAGTACTTC. It codes for CSARHQETQYF.

CDR3 sequence (DNA): TGCGCCAGCAGCGCCTGGGAGGCGGGTGGCTACACCTTC. Its translation is CASSAWEAGGYTF. V and J are TRBV4-1 and TRBJ1-2, with D uncertain. This CDR3 is built from 13 residues. Germline V gene sequence: CDR1 MGHRA, CDR2 YSYEKL. V shed 5 bases and J shed 7 bases, with 14 bases lying between them.

This chain uses TRBV7-2 with TRBJ2-5; D gene unclear. The length of the CDR3 is 13 residues. Trimming removed 2 bases at V and 2 bases at J, with 6 bases between. CDR1 and CDR2 from the germline V gene are SGHTA and FQGNSA. CDR3 residues: CASSLIWQETQYF. For the CDR3, the DNA is TGTGCCAGCAGCTTAATATGGCAAGAGACCCAGTACTTC. The complete variable domain, with remaining parts taken from reference TRBV7-2 and TRBJ2-5, reads GAGVSQSPSNKVTEKGKDVELRCDPISGHTALYWYRQSLGQGLEFLIYFQGNSAPDKSGLPSDRFSAERTGGSVSTLTIQRTQQEDSAVYLCASSLIWQETQYFGPGTRLLVL.

The genes are TRBV29-1 and TRBJ2-3; perhaps TRBD1 as D (6 bases). V was shortened by 5 bases and J by 4 bases, with 16 bases between the two germline ends. The CDR3 has 14 amino acids. In germline, CDR1 is SQVTM, CDR2 ANQGSEA. The CDR3 DNA reads as TGCAGCGTTAAAGGACAGCCGTTGCCAGATACGCAGTATTTT. Protein sequence: CSVKGQPLPDTQYF.

J is TRBJ2-1 and V is TRBV5-4; 11 bases fit TRBD2. CDR3 size: 15 residues. Germline CDR1 is SGHNT and CDR2 is YYREEE (reference sequence). Unmatched junction bases numbered 4, after V lost 3 bases and J lost 5 bases. The CDR3 loop is CASSSGTSGHNEQFF. For the CDR3, the DNA is TGTGCCAGCAGCTCCGGGACTAGCGGACACAATGAGCAGTTCTTC.

J is TRBJ2-5 and V is TRBV20-1; D ambiguous. The V and J ends lost 5 bases and 13 bases respectively, with 11 bases between them. This CDR3 spans 9 amino acids. CDR1 and CDR2 (germline): DFQATT, SNEGSKA (reference sequence). CDR3 DNA sequence: TGCAGTGCTTGTATCCCCTGGTACTTC. Translated, it gives CSACIPWYF.

This clone was counted a few times. CDR3 loop: CASINPGGNEQFF. CDR3 nucleotide sequence: TGTGCCAGCATAAACCCTGGGGGCAATGAGCAGTTCTTC. The chain has TRBV25-1 and TRBJ2-1, with D possibly being TRBD1 or TRBD2 (5 bases each). The germline V and J ends were trimmed by 7 bases and 6 bases, with 13 bases remaining between them. CDR1 MGHDK and CDR2 SYGVNS come from the germline V gene. This CDR3 region has 13 residues.